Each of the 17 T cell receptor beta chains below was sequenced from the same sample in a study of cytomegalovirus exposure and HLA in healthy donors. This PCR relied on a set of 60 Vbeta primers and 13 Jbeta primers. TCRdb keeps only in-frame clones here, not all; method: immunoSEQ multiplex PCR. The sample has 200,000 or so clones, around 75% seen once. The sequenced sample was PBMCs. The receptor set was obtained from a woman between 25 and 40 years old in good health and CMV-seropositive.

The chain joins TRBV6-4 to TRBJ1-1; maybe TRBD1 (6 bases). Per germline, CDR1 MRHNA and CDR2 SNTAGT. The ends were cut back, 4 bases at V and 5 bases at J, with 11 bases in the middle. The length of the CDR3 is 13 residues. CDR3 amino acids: CASSGGRGTEAFF. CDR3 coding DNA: TGTGCCAGCAGTGGGGGGCGGGGGACTGAAGCTTTCTTT.

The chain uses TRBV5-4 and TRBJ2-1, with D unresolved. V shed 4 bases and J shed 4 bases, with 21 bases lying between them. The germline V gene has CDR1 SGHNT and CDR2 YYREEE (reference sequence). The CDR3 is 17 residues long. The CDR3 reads CASSPSAGSQRYNEQFF. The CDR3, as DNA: TGTGCCAGCAGCCCCTCGGCCGGGTCCCAAAGGTACAATGAGCAGTTCTTC.

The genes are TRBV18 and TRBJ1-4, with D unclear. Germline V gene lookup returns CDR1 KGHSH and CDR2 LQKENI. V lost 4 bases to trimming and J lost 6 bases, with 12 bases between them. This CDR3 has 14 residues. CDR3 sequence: CASSRAGMDEKLFF. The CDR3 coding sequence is TGTGCCAGCTCACGTGCGGGGATGGATGAAAAACTGTTTTTT.

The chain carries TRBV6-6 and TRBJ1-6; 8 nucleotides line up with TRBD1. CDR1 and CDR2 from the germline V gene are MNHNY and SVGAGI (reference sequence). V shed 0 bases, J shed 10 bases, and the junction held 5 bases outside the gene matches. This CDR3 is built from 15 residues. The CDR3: CASSYSEDRDSPLHF. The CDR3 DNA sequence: TGTGCCAGCAGTTACTCGGAGGACAGGGACTCACCCCTCCACTTT.

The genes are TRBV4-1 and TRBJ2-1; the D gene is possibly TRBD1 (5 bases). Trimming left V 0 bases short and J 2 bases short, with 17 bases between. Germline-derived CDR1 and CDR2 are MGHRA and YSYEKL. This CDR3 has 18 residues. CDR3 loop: CASSQDIQGVGTYNEQFF. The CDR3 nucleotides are TGCGCCAGCAGCCAAGATATCCAGGGCGTGGGTACCTACAATGAGCAGTTCTTC.

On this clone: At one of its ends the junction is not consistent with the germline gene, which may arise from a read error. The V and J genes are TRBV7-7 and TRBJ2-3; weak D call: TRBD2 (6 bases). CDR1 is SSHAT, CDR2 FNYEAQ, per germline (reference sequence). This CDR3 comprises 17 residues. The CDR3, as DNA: TGTGCTAGCAGTCGCGGAGGGGCTCTTCAACACACAGATACGCAGTATTTT. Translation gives CASSRGGALQHTDTQYF.

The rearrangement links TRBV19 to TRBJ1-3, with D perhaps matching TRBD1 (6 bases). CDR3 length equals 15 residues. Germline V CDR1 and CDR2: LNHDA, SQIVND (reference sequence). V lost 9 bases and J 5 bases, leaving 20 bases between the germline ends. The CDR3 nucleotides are TGTGCCAGCCTCCCCAGTTGGGACAAGAGAAACACCATATATTTT. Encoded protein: CASLPSWDKRNTIYF.

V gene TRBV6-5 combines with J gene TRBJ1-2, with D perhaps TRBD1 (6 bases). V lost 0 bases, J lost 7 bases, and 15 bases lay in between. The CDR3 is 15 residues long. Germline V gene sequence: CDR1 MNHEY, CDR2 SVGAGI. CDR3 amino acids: CASSYSGQLPGGYTF. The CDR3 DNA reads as TGTGCCAGCAGTTACTCGGGACAACTCCCGGGTGGCTACACCTTC.

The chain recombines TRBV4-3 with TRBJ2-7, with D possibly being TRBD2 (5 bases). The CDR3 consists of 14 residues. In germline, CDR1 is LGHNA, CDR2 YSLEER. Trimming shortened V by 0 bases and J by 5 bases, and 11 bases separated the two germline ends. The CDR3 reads CASSQDRGINEQYF. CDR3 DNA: TGCGCCAGCAGCCAAGATCGAGGGATCAACGAGCAGTACTTC.

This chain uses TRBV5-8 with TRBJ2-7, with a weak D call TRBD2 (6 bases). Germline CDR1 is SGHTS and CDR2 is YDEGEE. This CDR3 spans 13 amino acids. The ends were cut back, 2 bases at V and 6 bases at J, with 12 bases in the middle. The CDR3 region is CASSFLWGVEQYF. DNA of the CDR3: TGTGCCAGCAGCTTTTTGTGGGGGGTCGAGCAGTACTTC.

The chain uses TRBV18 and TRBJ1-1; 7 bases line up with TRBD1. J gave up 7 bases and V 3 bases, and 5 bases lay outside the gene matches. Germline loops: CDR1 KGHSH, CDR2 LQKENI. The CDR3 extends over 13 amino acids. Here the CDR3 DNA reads TGTGCCAGCTCACCCCCAGGGGGGATTGAAGCTTTCTTT. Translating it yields CASSPPGGIEAFF. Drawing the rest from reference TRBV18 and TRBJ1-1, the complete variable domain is NAGVMQNPRHLVRRRGQEARLRCSPMKGHSHVYWYRQLPEEGLKFMVYLQKENIIDESGMPKERFSAEFPKEGPSILRIQQVVRGDSAAYFCASSPPGGIEAFFGQGTRLTVV.

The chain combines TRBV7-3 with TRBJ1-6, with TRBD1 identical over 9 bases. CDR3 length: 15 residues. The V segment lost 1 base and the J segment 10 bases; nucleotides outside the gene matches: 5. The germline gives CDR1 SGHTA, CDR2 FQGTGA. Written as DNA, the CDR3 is TGTGCCAGCAGCTTAAAGGGACAGGGTGGGTCACCCCTCCACTTT. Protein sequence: CASSLKGQGGSPLHF.

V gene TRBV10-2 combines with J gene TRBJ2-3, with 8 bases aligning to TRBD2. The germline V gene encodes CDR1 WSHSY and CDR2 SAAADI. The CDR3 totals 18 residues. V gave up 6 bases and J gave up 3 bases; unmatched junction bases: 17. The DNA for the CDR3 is TGCGCCAGCAGACCGACTATAGCGGGAATCGGGATTACAGATACGCAGTATTTT. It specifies CASRPTIAGIGITDTQYF.

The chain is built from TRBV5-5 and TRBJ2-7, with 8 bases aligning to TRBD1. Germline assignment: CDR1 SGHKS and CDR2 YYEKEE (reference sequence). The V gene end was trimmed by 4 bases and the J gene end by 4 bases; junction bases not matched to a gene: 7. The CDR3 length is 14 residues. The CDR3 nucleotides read TGTGCCAGCAGCATCGGACAGGGAGGATACGAGCAGTACTTC. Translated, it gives CASSIGQGGYEQYF.

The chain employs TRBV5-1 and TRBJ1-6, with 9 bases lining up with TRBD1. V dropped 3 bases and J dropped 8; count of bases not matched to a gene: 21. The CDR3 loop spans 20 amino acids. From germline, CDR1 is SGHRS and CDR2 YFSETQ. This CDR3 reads CASSSKPAHPGGQGHSPLHF. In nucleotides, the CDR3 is TGCGCCAGCAGCTCCAAGCCGGCGCATCCAGGGGGACAGGGTCATTCACCCCTCCACTTT.

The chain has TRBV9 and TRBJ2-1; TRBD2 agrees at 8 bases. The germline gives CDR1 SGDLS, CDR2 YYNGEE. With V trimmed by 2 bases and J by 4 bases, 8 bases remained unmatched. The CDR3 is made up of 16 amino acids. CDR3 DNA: TGTGCCAGCAGCGTCTCCGGGACTAGGGCGTACAATGAGCAGTTCTTC. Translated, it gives CASSVSGTRAYNEQFF.

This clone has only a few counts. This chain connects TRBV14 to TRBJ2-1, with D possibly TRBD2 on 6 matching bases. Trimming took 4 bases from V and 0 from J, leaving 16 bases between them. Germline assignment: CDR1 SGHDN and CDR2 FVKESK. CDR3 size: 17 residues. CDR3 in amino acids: CASSLLAAGTSYNEQFF. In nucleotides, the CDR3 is TGTGCCAGCAGCCTCTTGGCCGCGGGGACCTCCTACAATGAGCAGTTCTTC.